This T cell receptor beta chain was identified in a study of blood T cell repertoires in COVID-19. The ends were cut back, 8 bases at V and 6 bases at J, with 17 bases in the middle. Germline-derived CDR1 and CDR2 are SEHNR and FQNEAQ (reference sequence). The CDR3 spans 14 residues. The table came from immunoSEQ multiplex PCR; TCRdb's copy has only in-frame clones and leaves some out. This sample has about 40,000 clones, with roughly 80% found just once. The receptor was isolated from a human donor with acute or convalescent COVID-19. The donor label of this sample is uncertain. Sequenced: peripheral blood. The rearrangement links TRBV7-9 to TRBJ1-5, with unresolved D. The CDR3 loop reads CASSRGGGRQPQHF. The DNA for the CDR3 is TGTGCCAGCTCTCGGGGAGGAGGGCGTCAGCCCCAGCATTTT.